Shown below are 5 T cell receptor beta chains from a single sample sequenced in a study of cytomegalovirus exposure and HLA in healthy donors. Amplification used 60 Vbeta primers and 13 Jbeta primers. Sequencing used immunoSEQ multiplex PCR; TCRdb keeps in-frame clones, though not all of them. Seen here are 250,000 or so clones, roughly four fifths observed once, and the top ten hold about 8%. The sequenced sample consisted of PBMCs. The receptors shown here come from an older woman in good health and CMV-seropositive.

This chain connects TRBV6-6 to TRBJ1-1; D perhaps matches TRBD1 (5 bases). CDR3 length: 13 amino acids. The V gene's germline CDR1 is MNHNY and CDR2 SVGAGI (reference sequence). Deletions cut 2 bases from V and 8 bases from J, with 12 bases between. CDR3 protein: CASSYLGGFEAFF. CDR3 DNA sequence: TGTGCCAGCAGTTACCTCGGGGGGTTCGAAGCTTTCTTT.

J is TRBJ2-6 and V is TRBV6-5; D is unclear. The CDR3 totals 15 residues. The V end lost 8 bases, the J end lost 0 bases, and 11 bases lay between the germline ends. Germline V gene lookup returns CDR1 MNHEY and CDR2 SVGAGI. The CDR3 loop reads CASCLSYSGANVLTF. The CDR3 coding sequence is TGTGCCAGCTGCCTGAGCTACTCTGGGGCCAACGTCCTGACTTTC.

The chain is built from TRBV5-4 and TRBJ2-5; 16 bases map to TRBD2. This CDR3 is built from 17 residues. Looked up from germline, CDR1 is SGHNT and CDR2 is YYREEE (reference sequence). The ends lost 4 bases at V and 0 bases at J; junction bases unmatched: 3. CDR3 bases: TGTGCCAGCAGCAGGGGACTAGCGGGAGGGGACCAAGAGACCCAGTACTTC. This gives the protein CASSRGLAGGDQETQYF.

This clone has only a few counts. The rearrangement uses TRBV6-6 and TRBJ1-1; a weak D match, TRBD1 (6 bases). The germline V and J ends were trimmed by 8 bases and 3 bases, with 7 bases remaining between them. Germline V CDR1 and CDR2: MNHNY, SVGAGI (reference sequence). The CDR3 contains 11 residues. In DNA, the CDR3 is TGTGCCAGCTACAGGGACACTGAAGCTTTCTTT. Amino acid sequence: CASYRDTEAFF.

The chain links TRBV29-1 to TRBJ1-1; possibly TRBD1 for D (5 bases). V gave up 5 bases and J gave up 3 bases, with 16 bases separating them. The CDR3 consists of 14 residues. Germline V gives CDR1 SQVTM, CDR2 ANQGSEA. In nucleotides, the CDR3 is TGCAGCGTTATAGGGGTGCATTTGGACACTGAAGCTTTCTTT. Translating gives CSVIGVHLDTEAFF. The variable domain in full, with the rest retrieved from reference TRBV29-1 and TRBJ1-1, is SAVISQKPSRDICQRGTSLTIQCQVDSQVTMMFWYRQQPGQSLTLIATANQGSEATYESGFVIDKFPISRPNLTFSTLTVSNMSPEDSSIYLCSVIGVHLDTEAFFGQGTRLTVV.